A selection of T cell receptor beta chains follows, all from one sample in a study of blood T cell repertoires in COVID-19. The table came from immunoSEQ multiplex PCR; TCRdb's copy has only in-frame clones and leaves some out. The sample contains 200,000 to 250,000 clones, approximately 82% of which appear only once. The specimen was peripheral blood. These receptors were obtained from a man over 45 with active or convalescent COVID-19. The CDR3 runs from the conserved cysteine through the conserved F or W. The D gene is left open where the match is weak. Some rows have no size entry. The others give once, few or many, or a class for an expanded clone.

abundance,j_gene,d_gene,len,v_gene,CDR3aa,CDR3nt
few,TRBJ2-6,-,15,TRBV7-2,CASSIQGSGANVLTF,TGTGCCAGCAGCATACAGGGTTCTGGGGCCAACGTCCTGACTTTC
-,TRBJ2-1,-,14,TRBV10-3,CAISESIADNEQFF,TGTGCCATCAGTGAGTCAATAGCGGACAATGAGCAGTTCTTC
-,TRBJ1-5,-,15,TRBV2,CASSESGGRGQPQHF,TGTGCCAGCAGTGAAAGCGGCGGCAGGGGACAGCCCCAGCATTTT
-,TRBJ1-6,-,11,TRBV27,CASSLGVPLHF,TGTGCCAGCAGCCTCGGAGTGCCCCTCCACTTT
few,TRBJ2-5,TRBD1,15,TRBV7-6,CASSSTGAPRETQYF,TGTGCCAGCAGCTCTACAGGGGCTCCCAGGGAGACCCAGTACTTC
once,TRBJ2-7,TRBD2,18,TRBV28,CASSSHRWGGRESYEQYF,TGTGCCAGCAGTTCCCACCGATGGGGGGGGAGGGAATCCTACGAGCAGTACTTC
-,TRBJ2-1,-,16,TRBV4-3,CASSQAGGNSYNEQFF,TGCGCCAGCAGCCAAGCAGGGGGGAACTCCTACAATGAGCAGTTCTTC
-,TRBJ2-2,-,13,TRBV25-1,CASSDRLTGELFF,TGTGCCAGCAGTGATCGCCTAACCGGGGAGCTGTTTTTT
-,TRBJ1-2,TRBD1,15,TRBV7-9,CASSLVRDSPYGYTF,TGTGCCAGCAGCTTAGTACGGGACAGTCCTTATGGCTACACCTTC
-,TRBJ2-7,TRBD2,15,TRBV5-6,CASSLVGAGGREQYF,TGTGCCAGCAGCTTGGTGGGTGCGGGAGGGAGGGAGCAGTACTTC
-,TRBJ1-3,-,14,TRBV4-3,CASSQEGRGNTIYF,TGCGCCAGCAGCCAAGAGGGGCGAGGAAACACCATATATTTT
-,TRBJ1-2,-,13,TRBV28,CASSLLTGHGYTF,TGTGCCAGCAGTTTACTCACAGGGCATGGCTACACCTTC
-,TRBJ2-7,TRBD2,13,TRBV20-1,CSASTASGRKQYF,TGCAGTGCTAGTACGGCTAGCGGGAGGAAACAGTACTTC
few,TRBJ2-1,-,15,TRBV4-1,CASSQFNTGYNEQFF,TGCGCCAGCAGCCAATTCAATACAGGGTACAATGAGCAGTTCTTC
-,TRBJ2-5,-,12,TRBV6-2/TRBV6-3,CASSSIEETQYF,TGTGCCAGCAGCTCGATCGAGGAGACCCAGTACTTC
-,TRBJ1-5,-,17,TRBV19,CASSIAGFGTRNQPQHF,TGTGCCAGTAGTATAGCGGGGTTCGGGACACGCAATCAGCCCCAGCATTTT
-,TRBJ2-7,TRBD2,16,TRBV4-1,CATPGTSGTSPREQYF,TGCGCCACCCCCGGGACTAGCGGGACCAGCCCCCGCGAGCAGTACTTC
-,TRBJ2-3,TRBD1,15,TRBV6-5,CASRMWDRDTDTQYF,TGTGCCAGCAGGATGTGGGACAGGGACACAGATACGCAGTATTTT
few,TRBJ1-2,-,14,TRBV3-1/TRBV3-2,CASPVSGQVYGYTF,TGTGCCAGCCCGGTGTCAGGGCAAGTTTATGGCTACACCTTC
-,TRBJ1-5,TRBD1,16,TRBV6-6,CASSYPGTGSNQPQHF,TGTGCCAGCAGTTATCCCGGGACAGGGTCCAATCAGCCCCAGCATTTT
-,TRBJ2-3,TRBD1,16,TRBV9,CASSGPRDSHTDTQYF,TGTGCCAGCAGCGGACCTAGGGACAGTCACACAGATACGCAGTATTTT
-,TRBJ2-3,TRBD2,16,TRBV15,CATSRAGLGFGDTQYF,TGTGCCACCAGCAGAGCGGGACTAGGTTTCGGAGATACGCAGTATTTT
-,TRBJ2-3,TRBD2,17,TRBV11-2,CASSFLRGVSSTDTQYF,TGTGCCAGCAGCTTTCTTCGGGGGGTATCTAGCACAGATACGCAGTATTTT
-,TRBJ2-1,TRBD1,16,TRBV4-3,CASSQGFRDRGREQFF,TGCGCCAGCAGCCAAGGGTTTCGGGACAGGGGGCGTGAGCAGTTCTTC
-,TRBJ1-5,-,16,TRBV25-1,CASSDLTGSGNQPQHF,TGTGCCAGCAGTGACCTGACGGGAAGCGGCAATCAGCCCCAGCATTTT
-,TRBJ2-3,-,14,TRBV5-4,CASTPGGSADTQYF,TGTGCCAGCACCCCAGGAGGGAGCGCAGATACGCAGTATTTT
-,TRBJ1-5,-,14,TRBV1,CTSSGTDSNQPQHF,TGCACCAGCAGCGGGACAGATAGCAATCAGCCCCAGCATTTT
-,TRBJ2-2,TRBD1,15,TRBV7-3,CASSPQGADTGELFF,TGTGCCAGCAGCCCCCAGGGGGCGGACACCGGGGAGCTGTTTTTT
-,TRBJ1-4,TRBD1,14,TRBV7-2,CASSLAHETGFLFF,TGTGCCAGCAGCTTAGCGCATGAGACAGGGTTTCTGTTTTTT
-,TRBJ2-1,TRBD2,20,TRBV13,CASSLIGGTSRRYVFNEQFF,TGTGCCAGCAGCCTTATAGGGGGGACTAGCAGGAGATACGTATTCAATGAGCAGTTCTTC
-,TRBJ2-2,TRBD2,17,TRBV3-1/TRBV3-2,CASSPGRLAGDTGELFF,TGTGCCAGCAGCCCCGGGAGGCTAGCGGGGGACACCGGGGAGCTGTTTTTT
few,TRBJ2-1,-,15,TRBV5-4,CASSLVGDSGHEQFF,TGTGCCAGCAGCTTGGTCGGGGATTCCGGTCATGAGCAGTTCTTC
-,TRBJ2-1,TRBD2,19,TRBV2,CAVWSLPGLAGVGDNEQFF,TGTGCCGTCTGGAGCCTACCGGGACTAGCGGGGGTCGGTGACAATGAGCAGTTCTTC
-,TRBJ1-1,-,18,TRBV6-2/TRBV6-3,CASSYTEGGRGLNTEAFF,TGTGCCAGCAGTTACACAGAAGGGGGACGGGGACTGAACACTGAAGCTTTCTTT
-,TRBJ2-2,-,15,TRBV7-9,CASSLQGTTSGELFF,TGTGCCAGCAGCTTACAGGGAACGACGTCCGGGGAGCTGTTTTTT
-,TRBJ1-2,-,13,TRBV6-2/TRBV6-3,CASSPRDTWGYTF,TGTGCCAGCAGCCCTCGGGACACCTGGGGCTACACCTTC
-,TRBJ1-2,-,13,TRBV6-6,CASRGGSNYGYTF,TGTGCCAGCCGGGGGGGTTCTAACTATGGCTACACCTTC
-,TRBJ1-2,TRBD1,15,TRBV6-5,CASTTFRTGSYGYTF,TGTGCCAGCACCACCTTCAGGACAGGCTCGTATGGCTACACCTTC
-,TRBJ2-5,-,14,TRBV4-2,CASSQERTATTQYF,TGTGCCAGCAGCCAGGAAAGGACTGCGACGACCCAGTACTTC
-,TRBJ2-2,TRBD1,16,TRBV7-9,CASSLAQGAFTGELFF,TGTGCCAGCAGCTTAGCACAGGGGGCGTTCACCGGGGAGCTGTTTTTT